Listed below are T cell receptor beta chains from one sample, sequenced in a study of T cell responses to AZD1222 COVID-19 vaccine. Sequencing used immunoSEQ multiplex PCR; TCRdb keeps in-frame clones, though not all of them. The table lists about 190,000 clones, roughly 93% of them singletons, with nearly 1% in the top ten. The source was peripheral blood, collected on day 0 of AZD1222 vaccination. All receptors derive from an adult in good health. Each CDR3 is given with its conserved first and last residue. A D gene is named only where the DNA matches it firmly. Clone size is shown for a subset of rows, as once, few, many or a class of expanded clone.

clone_size	v_call	j_call	d_call	cdr3_aa	cdr3_nt
-	TRBV6-4	TRBJ2-1	-	CASSDGSRMLFF	TGTGCCAGCAGTGACGGGAGTCGAATGTTGTTCTTC
-	TRBV12-5	TRBJ2-3	TRBD1	CASGKGQGEGTQYF	TGTGCTAGTGGTAAAGGACAGGGGGAAGGTACGCAGTATTTT
-	TRBV6-5	TRBJ2-7	TRBD1	CASTDRVHEQYF	TGTGCCAGCACGGACAGGGTCCACGAGCAGTACTTC
once	TRBV9	TRBJ2-3	-	CASSVVGNTDTQYF	TGTGCCAGCAGCGTAGTAGGCAACACAGATACGCAGTATTTT
-	TRBV28	TRBJ1-2	-	CASSSPRTLYGYTF	TGTGCCAGCAGTTCCCCCAGGACTCTTTATGGCTACACCTTC
-	TRBV7-2	TRBJ2-3	-	CASSLGAGTDTQYF	TGTGCCAGCAGCTTAGGCGCTGGCACAGATACGCAGTATTTT
-	TRBV3-1/TRBV3-2	TRBJ2-3	TRBD2	CASSPGGPTDTQYF	TGTGCCAGCAGCCCGGGGGGTCCCACAGATACGCAGTATTTT
-	TRBV7-8	TRBJ2-1	TRBD2	CASSQRTSGSWLGEQFF	TGTGCCAGCAGCCAACGGACTAGCGGGAGTTGGTTGGGTGAGCAGTTCTTC
-	TRBV11-2	TRBJ2-5	TRBD2	CASSLERAGQETQYF	TGTGCCAGCAGCTTAGAGCGAGCGGGGCAAGAGACCCAGTACTTC
-	TRBV27	TRBJ2-7	-	CASSSRGRYEQYF	TGTGCCAGCAGTTCGAGAGGTAGATACGAGCAGTACTTC
-	TRBV7-3	TRBJ2-3	-	CASSLLGADTQYF	TGTGCCAGCAGCTTACTGGGGGCAGATACGCAGTATTTT
-	TRBV7-2	TRBJ2-7	-	CASSLGNFMGRSYEQYF	TGTGCCAGCAGCTTAGGAAATTTTATGGGGCGCTCCTACGAGCAGTACTTC
-	TRBV6-5	TRBJ2-3	TRBD1	CASSEGQGGSDTQYF	TGTGCCAGCAGCGAGGGACAGGGGGGCTCAGATACGCAGTATTTT
-	TRBV9	TRBJ2-1	-	CASSRSYNEQFF	TGTGCCAGCAGCCGCTCCTACAATGAGCAGTTCTTC
-	TRBV19	TRBJ1-4	-	CASSITGGGDPHQF	TGTGCCAGTAGTATTACGGGCGGCGGGGACCCCCATCAGTTT
-	TRBV2	TRBJ2-7	TRBD1	CASSRRDSYDEQYF	TGTGCCAGCAGCCGTAGGGACAGCTATGACGAGCAGTACTTC
-	TRBV7-7	TRBJ2-3	-	CASSRTGTTGDTQYF	TGTGCCAGCAGCCGCACAGGGACTACGGGAGATACGCAGTATTTT
-	TRBV19	TRBJ1-5	-	CASSNPAREAQHF	TGTGCCAGTAGCAATCCTGCGAGGGAGGCCCAGCATTTT
-	TRBV28	TRBJ1-2	TRBD1	CASNEEGQGTYGYTF	TGTGCCAGCAACGAGGAGGGACAGGGGACCTATGGCTACACCTTC
-	TRBV5-5	TRBJ2-1	-	CASSLGAGSNEQFF	TGTGCCAGCAGCTTGGGGGCAGGTAGCAATGAGCAGTTCTTC
-	TRBV19	TRBJ2-1	-	CASSIRGVYNEQFF	TGTGCCAGTAGTATAAGGGGAGTTTACAATGAGCAGTTCTTC
once	TRBV5-4	TRBJ2-7	-	CASSPGKLYEQYF	TGTGCCAGCAGCCCCGGAAAGCTCTACGAGCAGTACTTC
-	TRBV6-5	TRBJ1-4	-	CASSSQGPANEKLFF	TGTGCCAGCAGTTCCCAGGGTCCGGCTAATGAAAAACTGTTTTTT
-	TRBV7-2	TRBJ1-5	TRBD1	CASSLDRVGQPQHF	TGTGCCAGCAGCTTGGACAGGGTCGGGCAGCCCCAGCATTTT
-	TRBV4-1	TRBJ2-5	-	CASSQPQETQYF	TGCGCCAGCAGCCAGCCCCAAGAGACCCAGTACTTC
-	TRBV3-1/TRBV3-2	TRBJ1-2	TRBD1	CASSQGQGSNYGYTF	TGTGCCAGCAGCCAAGGACAGGGCTCTAACTATGGCTACACCTTC
-	TRBV6-1	TRBJ2-7	TRBD2	CASSELAGGYEQYF	TGTGCCAGCAGTGAGTTAGCGGGAGGCTACGAGCAGTACTTC
-	TRBV11-2	TRBJ2-1	-	CASSPTWVDNEQFF	TGTGCCAGCAGCCCGACGTGGGTCGACAATGAGCAGTTCTTC
-	TRBV19	TRBJ1-1	-	CASSISAENTEAFF	TGTGCCAGTAGTATCTCGGCGGAGAACACTGAAGCTTTCTTT
-	TRBV2	TRBJ2-1	TRBD1	CAIPGTGGYNEQFF	TGTGCCATACCAGGGACAGGGGGTTACAATGAGCAGTTCTTC
once	TRBV29-1	TRBJ2-3	-	CSVGPPDTQYF	TGCAGCGTTGGGCCCCCAGATACGCAGTATTTT
-	TRBV7-2	TRBJ2-7	-	CASSLGVGGTYEQYF	TGTGCCAGCAGCTTAGGCGTCGGGGGTACCTACGAGCAGTACTTC
-	TRBV12-5	TRBJ2-7	-	CASGLAHRDGRSYEQYF	TGTGCTAGTGGTTTGGCCCACCGGGACGGTCGATCCTACGAGCAGTACTTC
-	TRBV15	TRBJ1-5	-	CATSSRGAQPQHF	TGTGCCACCAGCAGTAGGGGAGCTCAGCCCCAGCATTTT
-	TRBV27	TRBJ1-5	TRBD1	CASSPGQGRQPQHF	TGTGCCAGCAGTCCGGGACAGGGGAGACAGCCCCAGCATTTT
-	TRBV9	TRBJ2-5	TRBD1	CASSPGTEETQYF	TGTGCCAGCAGCCCGGGGACAGAAGAGACCCAGTACTTC
few	TRBV5-1	TRBJ1-3	-	CASSFRGAQHSGNTIYF	TGCGCCAGCAGCTTTCGGGGGGCTCAGCACTCTGGAAACACCATATATTTT
-	TRBV3-1/TRBV3-2	TRBJ2-3	-	CASSQGTADTQYF	TGTGCCAGCAGCCAAGGTACGGCGGATACGCAGTATTTT
-	TRBV29-1	TRBJ2-1	TRBD2	CSGVHYSGAYNEQFF	TGCAGCGGAGTCCACTACAGCGGGGCCTACAATGAGCAGTTCTTC
-	TRBV5-1	TRBJ2-7	TRBD2	CASSLAPSGGAYEQYF	TGCGCCAGCAGCTTGGCCCCTAGCGGAGGGGCCTACGAGCAGTACTTC
-	TRBV7-9	TRBJ2-7	-	CASSLAAYEQYF	TGTGCCAGCAGCTTAGCGGCGTACGAGCAGTACTTC
-	TRBV15	TRBJ1-2	TRBD1	CATSSTRQGVASRYTF	TGTGCCACCAGCAGTACCAGACAGGGTGTAGCTTCGCGCTACACCTTC